The 14 T cell receptor beta chains in this list originate from one sample, sequenced in a study of blood T cell repertoires in COVID-19. Assay: immunoSEQ multiplex PCR; the TCRdb copy retains only in-frame clones and omits some. The table lists some 260,000 clones, approximately 86% of them singletons. The specimen sequenced was peripheral blood. These receptors were collected from a woman younger than 45 with acute or convalescent COVID-19.

This sequence joins TRBV3-1 (or the pseudogene TRBV3-2) and TRBJ1-4; 8 bases match TRBD1. V gave up 0 bases and J gave up 8 bases; unmatched junction bases: 8. In germline, CDR1 is LGHDT, CDR2 YNNKEL (reference sequence). CDR3 length: 16 residues. The CDR3 sequence is CASSQEGGQGEEKLFF. The CDR3 DNA sequence: TGTGCCAGCAGCCAAGAGGGTGGACAGGGAGAGGAAAAACTGTTTTTT.

This rearrangement joins TRBV19 to TRBJ2-4; TRBD2 might be the D (5 bases). Germline-derived CDR1 and CDR2 are LNHDA and SQIVND (reference sequence). Trimming pared 3 bases from V and 3 bases from J, leaving 6 bases between. The CDR3 runs to 13 residues. CDR3 sequence: CASSIRGKNIQYF. In DNA, the CDR3 is TGTGCCAGTAGTATCCGGGGCAAAAACATTCAGTACTTC. Supplemented by reference TRBV19 and TRBJ2-4, the full variable domain reads DGGITQSPKYLFRKEGQNVTLSCEQNLNHDAMYWYRQDPGQGLRLIYYSQIVNDFQKGDIAEGYSVSREKKESFPLTVTSAQKNPTAFYLCASSIRGKNIQYFGAGTRLSVL.

V usage is TRBV6-5 and J usage is TRBJ2-1, with 10 bases matching TRBD1. CDR1 is MNHEY, CDR2 SVGAGI, per germline. V lost 2 bases and J lost 8; bases outside the gene matches: 6. The CDR3 contains 15 residues. CDR3 sequence reads: CASSYEFGQGDEQFF. For the CDR3, the DNA is TGTGCCAGCAGTTACGAATTTGGACAGGGGGATGAGCAGTTCTTC.

The CDR3 DNA reads TGTGCCAGCAGCGCAGGGGGGAGCTCCTACAATGAGCAGTTCTTC. Translation gives CASSAGGSSYNEQFF. The chain links TRBV9 to TRBJ2-1, with D possibly being TRBD1 (7 bases). CDR3 length equals 15 residues. V gave up 3 bases and J gave up 0 bases, with 10 bases separating them. Germline CDR1 SGDLS, CDR2 YYNGEE. Full variable domain (outside the CDR3, taken from reference TRBV9 and TRBJ2-1): DSGVTQTPKHLITATGQRVTLRCSPRSGDLSVYWYQQSLDQGLQFLIQYYNGEERAKGNILERFSAQQFPDLHSELNLSSLELGDSALYFCASSAGGSSYNEQFFGPGTRLTVL.

This sequence joins TRBV5-6 and TRBJ2-3; 7 bases fit TRBD1. V was pared by 2 bases and J by 4 bases, with 10 bases of the junction left unmatched. The CDR3 is made up of 16 amino acids. Germline V gene lookup returns CDR1 SGHDT and CDR2 YYEEEE. CDR3 loop: CASSFEQGLGSDTQYF. The CDR3 bases are TGTGCCAGCAGCTTTGAACAGGGGTTGGGATCAGATACGCAGTATTTT. Full variable domain (remainder filled in from reference TRBV5-6 and TRBJ2-3): DAGVTQSPTHLIKTRGQQVTLRCSPKSGHDTVSWYQQALGQGPQFIFQYYEEEERQRGNFPDRFSGHQFPNYSSELNVNALLLGDSALYLCASSFEQGLGSDTQYFGPGTRLTVL.

The chain uses TRBV25-1 and TRBJ1-5, with D tentatively TRBD1 (6 bases). Per the germline V gene, CDR1 is MGHDK and CDR2 is SYGVNS. V was cut by 5 bases and J by 0 bases, with 11 bases left in between. The length of the CDR3 is 15 residues. In DNA, the CDR3 is TGTGCCAGCAGTTCCCTACAGGGTAGCAATCAGCCCCAGCATTTT. This gives the protein CASSSLQGSNQPQHF.

The chain links TRBV3-1 (or the pseudogene TRBV3-2) to TRBJ2-7; 12 nucleotides line up with TRBD2. The CDR3 loop spans 17 amino acids. Germline values: CDR1 LGHDT, CDR2 YNNKEL (reference sequence). The V and J ends lost 4 bases and 0 bases, in that order; junction bases with no gene match: 7. CDR3 coding DNA: TGTGCCAGCAGCCCCCCGGGACTAGCGGGCCGCTCCTACGAGCAGTACTTC. This gives the protein CASSPPGLAGRSYEQYF.

The V and J genes are TRBV7-9 and TRBJ2-1; 15 bases line up with TRBD2. Germline trimming cut 5 bases from V and 8 bases from J; bases unmatched to any gene: 13. CDR3 length: 18 amino acids. The germline gives CDR1 SEHNR, CDR2 FQNEAQ (reference sequence). The CDR3 protein is CASSAPGTSGRMGDEQFF. The CDR3 DNA is TGTGCCAGCAGCGCTCCCGGGACTAGCGGGAGGATGGGCGATGAGCAGTTCTTC.

In DNA form, the CDR3 reads TGTGCCAGCAGCCCCCGTCTGGGAGGGCCTACAGATACGCAGTATTTT. Protein sequence: CASSPRLGGPTDTQYF. The V call is TRBV27, the J call TRBJ2-3, with 7 bases matching TRBD2. There are 16 residues in the CDR3. Per germline, CDR1 MNHEY and CDR2 SMNVEV (reference sequence). J lost 3 bases, V lost 6 bases, and 12 bases had no gene match.

The chain joins TRBV7-9 to TRBJ2-6; D gene uncertain. The germline V gene has CDR1 SEHNR and CDR2 FQNEAQ (reference sequence). Trimming removed 2 bases from V and 0 bases from J, with 11 bases in between. There are 17 residues in the CDR3. The CDR3 loop is CASSLRSLDSGANVLTF. The DNA of the CDR3 is TGTGCCAGCAGCTTACGGTCGCTTGACTCTGGGGCCAACGTCCTGACTTTC.

The genes are TRBV7-2 and TRBJ2-1; 10 nucleotides line up with TRBD1. The junction had 5 bases not matched to a gene; V was cut back by 4 bases and J by 5 bases. Germline values: CDR1 SGHTA, CDR2 FQGNSA. The CDR3 is 15 residues long. CDR3 sequence (DNA): TGTGCCAGCAGCTCCTCCGGGACAGGGGACAATGAGCAGTTCTTC. Translation: CASSSSGTGDNEQFF.

V and J are TRBV4-3 and TRBJ1-4; no firm D call. The V gene's germline CDR1 is LGHNA and CDR2 YSLEER. This CDR3 region has 15 residues. Deletions cut 1 base from V and 3 bases from J, with 9 bases between. The CDR3 nucleotides read TGCGCCAGCAGCCAAGGGGCCAGAGCTAATGAAAAACTGTTTTTT. This sequence encodes CASSQGARANEKLFF.

This sequence joins TRBV2 and TRBJ2-1; 13 bases are a match to TRBD2. V lost 5 bases to trimming and J lost 4 bases; unmatched junction nucleotides: 2. Germline V gives CDR1 SNHLY, CDR2 FYNNEI. The CDR3 sequence is 15 residues long. CDR3 nucleotides: TGTGCCAGCAGTCCACTAGCGGGAGGGTACAATGAGCAGTTCTTC. As protein: CASSPLAGGYNEQFF.

The chain is built from TRBV7-8 and TRBJ2-5; 14 positions match TRBD2. CDR3 size: 18 residues. With 3 bases clipped from V and 5 bases from J, the junction kept 11 bases outside the gene matches. CDR1 SGHVS and CDR2 FQNEAQ come from the germline V gene. The DNA for the CDR3 is TGTGCCAGCAGCTTGGGAACCCGGACTAGCGGGAGGTGGGAGACCCAGTACTTC. Encoded protein: CASSLGTRTSGRWETQYF.